Listed below are T cell receptor beta chains from one sample, sequenced in a study of breast tumors, draining lymph nodes, adjacent tissues. TCRdb re-analysed the multiplex PCR reads in MiXCR, keeping a single row per CDR3 protein. Among 15,000 or so distinct CDR3 sequences listed, more than 45% were seen once. The source material was tumor-adjacent breast tissue. The receptor source for this set is a female donor with breast cancer. Some clones in this sample may be carry-over from other donors' samples. The CDR3 runs from the conserved cysteine through the conserved F or W. A D gene is named only where the DNA matches it firmly. Only some rows state a clone size, as once, few, many or a class for expanded clones.

cdr3_nt,cdr3_aa,v_call,d_call,j_call,clone_size
TGTGCCAGCAGCCAATCGGGGGGGCCGGGGAATGAGCAGTTCTTC,CASSQSGGPGNEQFF,TRBV4-2,TRBD2,TRBJ2-1,many
TGTGCCAGCAGCTTGATGGGGAAATATAATTCACCCCTCCACTTT,CASSLMGKYNSPLHF,TRBV5-6,-,TRBJ1-6,many
TGTGCCAGCAGTGAATGGGACAGCTATTCACCCCTCCACTTT,CASSEWDSYSPLHF,TRBV25-1,TRBD1,TRBJ1-6,many
TGTGCCAGTAGTGCCGGGGACGTATGGGGTACTGAAGCTTTCTTT,CASSAGDVWGTEAFF,TRBV19,-,TRBJ1-1,-
TGTGCCAGCAGTTTAGGGACAGGGTTCTACGAGCAGTACTTC,CASSLGTGFYEQYF,TRBV28,TRBD1,TRBJ2-7,-
TGTGCCAGCAGCCCACAGTTCTCAAAACACTACGAGCAGTACTTC,CASSPQFSKHYEQYF,TRBV7-2,-,TRBJ2-7,-
TGTGCCACCAGCAGATCTTCGCCCTTGGGTTCACCCCTCCACTTT,CATSRSSPLGSPLHF,TRBV15,-,TRBJ1-6,many
TGTGCCAGCAACTCGGGAAGGGAGACCCAGTACTTC,CASNSGRETQYF,TRBV6-6,-,TRBJ2-5,many
TGCGCCAGCAGCCAAAATAACTATGGCTACACCTTC,CASSQNNYGYTF,TRBV3-1,-,TRBJ1-2,-
TGTGCCAGCAGCCTAGGGTCTAGCGGGAGCAACGAGCAGTTCTTC,CASSLGSSGSNEQFF,TRBV7-9,TRBD2,TRBJ2-1,-
TGTGCCAGCACTCCGGGACTAGCGGGAGGATGGGAGACCCAGTACTTC,CASTPGLAGGWETQYF,TRBV28,TRBD2,TRBJ2-5,many
TGCGCCAGCAGCTGCGGGGGATCAGAGACCCAGTACTTC,CASSCGGSETQYF,TRBV3-1,TRBD2,TRBJ2-5,-
TGTGCCAGCAGCGTTGGCACGTTGAACCAAGAGACCCAGTACTTC,CASSVGTLNQETQYF,TRBV9,-,TRBJ2-5,many
TGTGCCAGCGGGGCGGGGGGAAGGAATGAGCAGTTCTTC,CASGAGGRNEQFF,TRBV3-1,TRBD2,TRBJ2-1,many
TGTGCCACCAGCAGGGAAATTACAGATACGCAGTATTTT,CATSREITDTQYF,TRBV15,-,TRBJ2-3,-
TGTGCCAGCAGCCTCCGGGATCGTACAGATACGCAGTATTTT,CASSLRDRTDTQYF,TRBV3-1,-,TRBJ2-3,many
TGTGCCAGCAGTGCCGTACGAGGGGACTCACCGGCCTACGAGCAGTACTTC,CASSAVRGDSPAYEQYF,TRBV6-1,-,TRBJ2-7,-
TGCAGTGCTAGAGTTGGTGGGGCGAACTCCTATAATTCACCCCTCCACTTT,CSARVGGANSYNSPLHF,TRBV20-1,-,TRBJ1-6,-
TGTGCCAGCAGTCCAACGACAGAGCCCCGTCTCAATGTTAATGAAAAACTGTTTTTT,CASSPTTEPRLNVNEKLFF,TRBV28,-,TRBJ1-4,few
TGTGCCAGCAGCTTGGGTCCGGACGTCGGGGAGCTGTTTTTT,CASSLGPDVGELFF,TRBV7-9,-,TRBJ2-2,medium-sized
TGTGCCACCAGTGACATTGACGAGCAGTACTTC,CATSDIDEQYF,TRBV24-1,-,TRBJ2-7,-
TGCAGTGCGCCAGGGGGCAATGAGCAGTTCTTC,CSAPGGNEQFF,TRBV20-1,TRBD1,TRBJ2-1,-
TGTGCCACAACCGGCGAGGGGGCACTTAACGATGCTAGCACAGATACGCAGTATTTT,CATTGEGALNDASTDTQYF,TRBV10-3,TRBD1,TRBJ2-3,many
TGCAGTGCTAGAGCTTGGACAGGGAATTTATTGGGAGCTTTCTTT,CSARAWTGNLLGAFF,TRBV20-1,TRBD1,TRBJ1-1,many
TGTGCCACCAGTGGACGGTCTGAGCAGTTCTTC,CATSGRSEQFF,TRBV24-1,-,TRBJ2-1,once